This TCR beta chain came from a study of blood T cell repertoires in COVID-19. This CDR3 has 15 amino acids. Trimming cost V 1 base and J 7 bases, with 13 bases left between them. Looked up from germline, CDR1 is SGHDN and CDR2 is FVKESK. The assay was immunoSEQ multiplex PCR, and TCRdb's table has in-frame clones only and misses some. The table has some 220,000 clones, approximately 80% seen once; the top ten hold 9.5% to 10%. The receptor was isolated from a man aged 50-60 years with active or convalescent COVID-19. Sequencing input: peripheral blood. J is TRBJ2-2 and V is TRBV14, with a possible D match to TRBD1 (5 bases). The CDR3 DNA sequence: TGTGCCAGCAGCCAAGTGTGGGGCACTGGCGGGGAGCTGTTTTTT. It yields the protein CASSQVWGTGGELFF.